A single sample is the source of the 32 T cell receptor beta chains below, sequenced in a study of cytomegalovirus exposure and HLA in healthy donors (dated by TCRdb to 2016 to 2017). Libraries were prepared through the immunoSEQ multiplex PCR assay. In its TCRdb copy, this immuneACCESS table keeps in-frame sequences only and misses some clones. Where compared with another copy, unresolved V genes explain less than half of these, and the others have no known cause. Within this sample are about 110,000 clones, with under 85% of them counted one time only. The top ten constitute 3% of the sample. The sequenced sample consisted of PBMCs. The source is a young woman in good health and CMV-seronegative.

The table lists this clone with a few counts. The V and J genes are TRBV4-2 and TRBJ2-7; 10 bases are shared with TRBD2. This CDR3 region has 14 residues. V was pared by 0 bases and J by 4 bases, with 0 bases of the junction left unmatched. Germline values: CDR1 LGHNA, CDR2 YNFKEQ. The CDR3 DNA reads TGTGCCAGCAGCCAAGATAGCGGGGGGTACGAGCAGTACTTC. Translation gives CASSQDSGGYEQYF.

This clone was found once. V is TRBV6-5 and J is TRBJ1-2; D is possibly TRBD1 (6 bases). Looked up from germline, CDR1 is MNHEY and CDR2 is SVGAGI. The CDR3 totals 14 residues. V was shortened by 6 bases and J by 8 bases, with 19 bases between the two germline ends. The CDR3 protein is CASRGADHWEGYTF. The CDR3 bases are TGTGCCAGCAGGGGGGCGGATCACTGGGAGGGCTACACCTTC.

This chain joins TRBV19 and TRBJ1-5; D is unclear. Germline values: CDR1 LNHDA, CDR2 SQIVND (reference sequence). Trimming left V 3 bases short and J 6 bases short, with 15 bases between. The CDR3 is made up of 15 amino acids. The CDR3 protein is CASSIGPQGGQPQHF. DNA for the CDR3: TGTGCCAGTAGTATCGGACCCCAAGGAGGTCAGCCCCAGCATTTT.

The V call is TRBV7-6, the J call TRBJ1-2; TRBD1 agrees at 7 bases. Germline-derived CDR1 and CDR2 are SGHVS and FNYEAQ. Trimming took 5 bases from V and 4 from J; bases not matched to a gene: 4. CDR3 length: 13 amino acids. CDR3 coding DNA: TGTGCCAGCAGCCGGGACAGCTCCTATGGCTACACCTTC. Protein sequence: CASSRDSSYGYTF.

This chain joins TRBV27 and TRBJ2-1; 8 bases align to TRBD2. Germline V lookup: CDR1 MNHEY, CDR2 SMNVEV (reference sequence). With 4 bases clipped from V and 8 bases from J, the junction kept 7 bases outside the gene matches. The CDR3 consists of 14 residues. The CDR3, as DNA: TGTGCCAGCAGTTCGGTAGCGGGGTTGCATGAGCAGTTCTTC. Its protein product is CASSSVAGLHEQFF.

Written as DNA, the CDR3 is TGTGCCAGCAGCTTGACCGGGACTAGCGGTTACGAGCAGTACTTC. Protein: CASSLTGTSGYEQYF. The chain recombines TRBV7-2 with TRBJ2-7, with TRBD2 matching over 11 bases. Germline CDR1 reads SGHTA; CDR2 reads FQGNSA. J gave up 4 bases and V 3 bases, and 5 bases lay outside the gene matches. The CDR3 extends over 15 amino acids. The full variable domain, completed using reference TRBV7-2 and TRBJ2-7, is GAGVSQSPSNKVTEKGKDVELRCDPISGHTALYWYRQSLGQGLEFLIYFQGNSAPDKSGLPSDRFSAERTGGSVSTLTIQRTQQEDSAVYLCASSLTGTSGYEQYFGPGTRLTVT.

The chain links TRBV7-9 to TRBJ1-2; the D is unclear. Trimming removed 1 base at V and 5 bases at J, with 11 bases between. This CDR3 is built from 14 residues. In germline, CDR1 is SEHNR, CDR2 FQNEAQ (reference sequence). The CDR3 region is CASSLGAGSYGYTF. The CDR3 coding sequence is TGTGCCAGCAGCTTAGGGGCAGGCAGTTATGGCTACACCTTC.

This clone was picked up a small number of times. The genes are TRBV5-1 and TRBJ2-1; TRBD1 is a possible D gene (5 bases). This CDR3 spans 15 amino acids. Trimming took 0 bases from V and 3 from J, leaving 10 bases between them. Looked up from germline, CDR1 is SGHRS and CDR2 is YFSETQ. The CDR3 loop is CASSLETVIYNEQFF. The CDR3 coding sequence is TGCGCCAGCAGCTTGGAGACAGTTATCTACAATGAGCAGTTCTTC.

The CDR3: CASSLERTKQFF. The CDR3 DNA reads TGTGCCAGCAGCTTAGAGCGAACGAAGCAGTTCTTC. V and J are TRBV7-6 and TRBJ2-1; no definite D call. The V gene lost 1 base and the J gene lost 11 bases, with 9 bases spanning the gap. The CDR3 has 12 amino acids. Looked up from germline, CDR1 is SGHVS and CDR2 is FNYEAQ.

The chain's CDR3 is CASSLDPGGNSPLHF. The DNA of the CDR3 is TGTGCCAGCAGCTTAGATCCAGGCGGGAATTCACCCCTCCACTTT. The rearrangement joins TRBV7-9 to TRBJ1-6, with D uncertain. Trimming took off 1 base at V and 7 bases at J, with 11 bases between the two ends. From germline, CDR1 is SEHNR and CDR2 FQNEAQ (reference sequence). CDR3 size: 15 residues.

The chain recombines TRBV25-1 with TRBJ1-1; no firm D call. V shed 1 base and J shed 3 bases, with 3 bases lying between them. The germline V gene has CDR1 MGHDK and CDR2 SYGVNS. The CDR3 is 12 amino acids. CDR3 region: CASSEFDTEAFF. CDR3 sequence (DNA): TGTGCCAGCAGTGAATTCGACACTGAAGCTTTCTTT.

The V gene is TRBV19, the J gene TRBJ1-2, with a possible D match to TRBD1 (5 bases). CDR1 and CDR2 from the germline V gene are LNHDA and SQIVND (reference sequence). Trimming took off 1 base at V and 4 bases at J, with 13 bases between the two ends. There are 15 residues in the CDR3. The CDR3 DNA reads TGTGCCAGTAGTATAGTGGAGCAGGGCTTCTATGGCTACACCTTC. Translation: CASSIVEQGFYGYTF. Drawing the rest from reference TRBV19 and TRBJ1-2, the complete variable domain is DGGITQSPKYLFRKEGQNVTLSCEQNLNHDAMYWYRQDPGQGLRLIYYSQIVNDFQKGDIAEGYSVSREKKESFPLTVTSAQKNPTAFYLCASSIVEQGFYGYTFGSGTRLTVV.

The chain uses TRBV10-3 and TRBJ2-2, with 7 bases lining up with TRBD2. CDR3 size: 17 residues. Germline V gene sequence: CDR1 ENHRY, CDR2 SYGVKD. V dropped 8 bases and J dropped 3; count of bases not matched to a gene: 15. The CDR3 nucleotides are TGTGCCATCCAGGATCATCCTCGGGCGGGGGACACCGGGGAGCTGTTTTTT. Its translation is CAIQDHPRAGDTGELFF.

The chain carries TRBV27 and TRBJ1-1; possibly TRBD1 for D (6 bases). V was pared by 0 bases and J by 7 bases, with 18 bases between. Germline V lookup: CDR1 MNHEY, CDR2 SMNVEV (reference sequence). This CDR3 has 16 amino acids. The CDR3 loop reads CASSLSRRLQGSEAFF. The CDR3, as DNA: TGTGCCAGCAGTTTATCGAGGAGATTGCAGGGGAGTGAAGCTTTCTTT.

The V and J genes are TRBV11-3 and TRBJ2-1; tentatively, D is TRBD2 (5 bases). CDR3 length: 14 residues. Germline CDR1 is SGHNT and CDR2 is YENEEA. The V end lost 3 bases, the J end lost 5 bases, and 11 bases lay between the germline ends. Written as DNA, the CDR3 is TGTGCCAGCAGCTTTATGAGGGATGACAATGAGCAGTTCTTC. It specifies CASSFMRDDNEQFF.

V is TRBV5-4 and J is TRBJ2-7, with D maybe TRBD1 (6 bases). This CDR3 region has 19 residues. CDR1 and CDR2 from the germline V gene are SGHNT and YYREEE (reference sequence). The germline V and J ends were trimmed by 1 base and 0 bases, with 23 bases remaining between them. In DNA form, the CDR3 reads TGTGCCAGCAGCTTGAGAGAGACAGGAGGCCCCATCCCCTCCTACGAGCAGTACTTC. Its translation is CASSLRETGGPIPSYEQYF.

This chain links TRBV7-8 with TRBJ2-6; D is ambiguous. Trimming cost V 7 bases and J 4 bases, with 23 bases left between them. The germline gives CDR1 SGHVS, CDR2 FQNEAQ. The CDR3 consists of 18 residues. The CDR3 loop is CASTPSLPLAVGANVLTF. CDR3 nucleotide sequence: TGTGCCAGCACCCCTTCCCTCCCCCTGGCTGTGGGGGCCAACGTCCTGACTTTC.

The table lists this clone with a few counts. V and J are TRBV6-4 and TRBJ2-1; the match to TRBD1 covers 11 bases. The CDR3 spans 15 residues. Germline CDR1 MRHNA, CDR2 SNTAGT. The V and J ends lost 4 bases and 6 bases, in that order; junction bases with no gene match: 5. CDR3 loop: CASSATGTGGNEQFF. CDR3 bases: TGTGCCAGCAGTGCCACCGGGACAGGGGGCAATGAGCAGTTCTTC.

The sample holds a few counts of this clone. The J gene is TRBJ1-6, the V gene TRBV5-6; D is possibly TRBD1 (5 bases). Looked up from germline, CDR1 is SGHDT and CDR2 is YYEEEE. The CDR3 is made up of 15 amino acids. With 3 bases removed from V and 7 bases from J, the gap between germline ends came to 14 bases. The CDR3 nucleotides are TGTGCCAGCAGCTGGGGGGTCCCGCGGAATTCACCCCTCCACTTT. Protein: CASSWGVPRNSPLHF.

The chain combines TRBV2 with TRBJ2-7; TRBD1 matches at 8 bases. Germline V gives CDR1 SNHLY, CDR2 FYNNEI. Trimming took 3 bases from V and 3 from J; bases not matched to a gene: 13. The CDR3 consists of 17 residues. CDR3 bases: TGTGCCAGCAGTGATAATGGACAGGGCTGGAAATACTACGAGCAGTACTTC. As protein: CASSDNGQGWKYYEQYF.

This clone was picked up many times. The chain combines TRBV4-1 with TRBJ1-5; D unresolved. This CDR3 spans 14 amino acids. Germline V gene data show CDR1 as MGHRA and CDR2 as YSYEKL. V lost 1 base and J lost 5, with 9 bases in between. DNA of the CDR3: TGCGCCAGCAGCCAAGGAAGTACGGATCAGCCCCAGCATTTT. This translates into CASSQGSTDQPQHF.

The chain employs TRBV30 and TRBJ1-2; TRBD1 agrees at 7 bases. The CDR3 is made up of 15 amino acids. Germline trimming cut 3 bases from V and 4 bases from J; bases unmatched to any gene: 11. The germline CDR1 and CDR2 sequences are GTSNPN and SVGIG (reference sequence). CDR3 protein: CAWRRQGLESYGYTF. The DNA for the CDR3 is TGTGCCTGGAGACGACAGGGATTAGAGAGCTATGGCTACACCTTC. The whole variable domain, filled in from reference TRBV30 and TRBJ1-2, reads SQTIHQWPATLVQPVGSPLSLECTVEGTSNPNLYWYRQAAGRGLQLLFYSVGIGQISSEVPQNLSASRPQDRQFILSSKKLLLSDSGFYLCAWRRQGLESYGYTFGSGTRLTVV.

The chain carries TRBV25-1 and TRBJ1-6; maybe TRBD1 (5 bases). This CDR3 comprises 16 residues. V was pared by 7 bases and J by 5 bases, with 18 bases between. The germline V gene encodes CDR1 MGHDK and CDR2 SYGVNS. The CDR3 sequence is CASTPLGVRDNSPLHF. The CDR3 DNA follows: TGTGCCAGCACCCCTCTCGGCGTCAGGGATAATTCACCCCTCCACTTT.

V gene TRBV4-1 combines with J gene TRBJ1-1, with D uncertain. Looked up from germline, CDR1 is MGHRA and CDR2 is YSYEKL. V dropped 4 bases and J dropped 0 bases, with 12 bases sitting between them. The CDR3 loop spans 15 amino acids. CDR3 amino acids: CASSRQRELNTEAFF. CDR3 nucleotide sequence: TGCGCCAGCAGCCGCCAGCGAGAATTGAACACTGAAGCTTTCTTT.

This clone was seen once. This sequence joins TRBV19 and TRBJ1-2; D ambiguous. The CDR3 covers 15 residues. CDR1 LNHDA and CDR2 SQIVND come from the germline V gene (reference sequence). The V end lost 4 bases, the J end lost 2 bases, and 14 bases lay between the germline ends. The CDR3 DNA reads as TGTGCCAGTAGTACTACCCAGGCAAAGAACTATGGCTACACCTTC. Translating gives CASSTTQAKNYGYTF.

V and J are TRBV11-2 and TRBJ2-3; no clear D. This CDR3 has 12 amino acids. Germline V lookup: CDR1 SGHAT, CDR2 FQNNGV. V was trimmed by 2 bases and J by 4 bases, leaving 4 bases between them. CDR3 sequence: CASSLYPDTQYF. The CDR3 DNA follows: TGTGCCAGCAGCTTATATCCAGATACGCAGTATTTT.

The CDR3 coding sequence is TGCGCCAGCAGCCAAGACAGGCCTAGCACAGATACGCAGTATTTT. Residues: CASSQDRPSTDTQYF. V and J are TRBV4-1 and TRBJ2-3; D is uncertain. Germline V lookup: CDR1 MGHRA, CDR2 YSYEKL. Trimming cost V 0 bases and J 0 bases, with 7 bases left between them. The CDR3 sequence is 15 residues long.

The chain links TRBV2 to TRBJ1-3, with 10 positions matching TRBD1. Germline lookup yields CDR1 SNHLY and CDR2 FYNNEI. Trimming cost V 2 bases and J 4 bases; bases outside gene matches: 2. This CDR3 region has 15 residues. The CDR3 nucleotides are TGTGCCAGCAGTGAAAGACAGGGGGCCGGAAACACCATATATTTT. Encoded protein: CASSERQGAGNTIYF.

V and J are TRBV30 and TRBJ1-2; D is undetermined. This CDR3 comprises 15 residues. V was cut by 2 bases and J by 2 bases, with 15 bases left in between. Germline loops: CDR1 GTSNPN, CDR2 SVGIG (reference sequence). The CDR3 protein is CAWSLPSGWNYGYTF. CDR3 coding DNA: TGTGCCTGGAGTCTCCCCTCCGGGTGGAACTATGGCTACACCTTC.

The gene calls are TRBV4-1 and TRBJ1-3; 8 positions match TRBD1. This CDR3 is 18 amino acids long. The germline V gene encodes CDR1 MGHRA and CDR2 YSYEKL. Trimming removed 0 bases from V and 3 bases from J; junction bases left unmatched: 10. CDR3 coding DNA: TGCGCCAGCAGCCAAGATAGGGCTTCAGGGGGCTATGGAAACACCATATATTTT. Translation: CASSQDRASGGYGNTIYF.

As regards this clone: One end of the junction fails to match germline, which may point to a read error. The V and J genes are TRBV4-1 and TRBJ2-1; D unclear. Per the germline V gene, CDR1 is MGHRA and CDR2 is YSYEKL. This CDR3 region has 11 residues. Here the CDR3 DNA reads TGCGCCAGCAGCCAAGATCTGAGGCACGTCTTC. This encodes CASSQDLRHVF.

This clone was counted only a few times. The gene calls are TRBV4-1 and TRBJ1-1; maybe TRBD1 (6 bases). This CDR3 comprises 13 residues. Germline V gene lookup returns CDR1 MGHRA and CDR2 YSYEKL. Trimming pared 5 bases from V and 1 base from J, leaving 8 bases between. This chain's CDR3 is CASSSTGNTEAFF. In DNA form, the CDR3 reads TGCGCCAGCAGCTCGACAGGGAACACTGAAGCTTTCTTT.